Below, 15 T cell receptor beta chains from the same sample are listed, as sequenced in a study of T cell responses to AZD1222 COVID-19 vaccine. The table came from immunoSEQ multiplex PCR; TCRdb's copy has only in-frame clones and leaves some out. The repertoire holds tens of thousands of clones, with around 92% as singletons. The material was peripheral blood, obtained on day 0 of MenACWY control vaccination. The receptor set was obtained from an adult in good health.

This clone was recorded a few times. V usage is TRBV28 and J usage is TRBJ2-3, with D maybe TRBD2 (6 bases). Germline V gives CDR1 MDHEN, CDR2 SYDVKM. CDR3 length equals 14 residues. V shed 2 bases and J shed 5 bases, with 11 bases lying between them. The CDR3 region has the DNA TGTGCCAGCAGTTTAGGCGGGGTAATAGATACGCAGTATTTT. Its translation is CASSLGGVIDTQYF.

The chain recombines TRBV7-8 with TRBJ2-7; no reliable D call. Trimming cost V 0 bases and J 3 bases, with 9 bases left between them. The CDR3 has 14 amino acids. Germline CDR1 is SGHVS and CDR2 is FQNEAQ. The CDR3 region is CASSLALLGYEQYF. CDR3 sequence (DNA): TGTGCCAGCAGCTTAGCCCTCCTGGGCTACGAGCAGTACTTC.

The genes are TRBV9 and TRBJ1-3; weak D call: TRBD1 (6 bases). The germline CDR1 and CDR2 sequences are SGDLS and YYNGEE. CDR3 length: 16 residues. The germline V and J ends were trimmed by 4 bases and 1 base, with 15 bases remaining between them. CDR3 coding DNA: TGTGCCAGCAGCATCCAGGCCGGGACATCTGGAAACACCATATATTTT. Translating gives CASSIQAGTSGNTIYF.

The V gene is TRBV6-5, the J gene TRBJ2-7; 7 positions agree with TRBD2. J gave up 7 bases and V 6 bases, and 15 bases lay outside the gene matches. The CDR3 runs 15 residues. Looked up from germline, CDR1 is MNHEY and CDR2 is SVGAGI. CDR3 amino acids: CASSPLAIQLREQYF. Written as DNA, the CDR3 is TGTGCCAGCAGCCCACTAGCGATTCAACTTAGGGAGCAGTACTTC.

V gene TRBV11-2 combines with J gene TRBJ1-1; D gene uncertain. This CDR3 comprises 12 residues. Trimming shortened V by 2 bases and J by 6 bases, and 7 bases separated the two germline ends. CDR1 and CDR2 (germline): SGHAT, FQNNGV. This CDR3 reads CASSLLSAEAFF. DNA for the CDR3: TGTGCCAGCAGCTTATTATCCGCTGAAGCTTTCTTT. The variable domain in full, with the rest retrieved from reference TRBV11-2 and TRBJ1-1, is EAGVAQSPRYKIIEKRQSVAFWCNPISGHATLYWYQQILGQGPKLLIQFQNNGVVDDSQLPKDRFSAERLKGVDSTLKIQPAKLEDSAVYLCASSLLSAEAFFGQGTRLTVV.

The V and J genes are TRBV7-6 and TRBJ1-6, with TRBD1 as a possible D gene (5 bases). V lost 5 bases and J 6 bases, leaving 11 bases between the germline ends. This CDR3 is built from 14 residues. Per the germline V gene, CDR1 is SGHVS and CDR2 is FNYEAQ. As DNA, the CDR3 is TGTGCCAGCAGCCGCGACGGGACTAATTCACCCCTCCACTTT. It translates to CASSRDGTNSPLHF.

The rearrangement joins TRBV4-2 to TRBJ2-7; 9 bases match TRBD2. The CDR3 is 15 residues long. Germline V CDR1 and CDR2: LGHNA, YNFKEQ. After removal of 2 bases from V and 7 bases from J, the junction contained 9 bases not matched to a gene. The CDR3 DNA reads as TGTGCCAGCAGCCAATCGGGCGGGGGGGCTGAAGAGCAGTACTTC. This gives the protein CASSQSGGGAEEQYF.

V is TRBV12-3 or TRBV12-4 and J is TRBJ1-2; D unclear. This CDR3 is 13 amino acids long. V lost 1 base and J 8 bases, leaving 11 bases between the germline ends. In nucleotides, the CDR3 is TGTGCCAGCAGTTTAGAAGGGTTAGGGGGCTACACCTTC. Its protein is CASSLEGLGGYTF.

The V call is TRBV7-9, the J call TRBJ2-7; 10 bases are a match to TRBD2. J was trimmed by 5 bases and V by 5 bases; bases with no gene match: 9. This CDR3 is 15 amino acids long. Germline-derived CDR1 and CDR2 are SEHNR and FQNEAQ (reference sequence). The CDR3 loop is CASSARRAGGHEQYF. In DNA, the CDR3 is TGTGCCAGCAGCGCCCGGCGAGCGGGGGGGCACGAGCAGTACTTC.

The chain employs TRBV6-5 and TRBJ2-7; TRBD1 matches 8 bases. V was clipped by 6 bases and J by 3 bases; unmatched bases: 4. CDR3 length: 13 amino acids. CDR1 is MNHEY and CDR2 is SVGAGI in the germline V gene. CDR3 in amino acids: CASRQGANYEQYF. Written as DNA, the CDR3 is TGTGCCAGCAGGCAGGGGGCGAACTACGAGCAGTACTTC.

This sequence joins TRBV4-1 and TRBJ1-1; no clear D gene. The germline V and J ends were trimmed by 0 bases and 4 bases, with 6 bases remaining between them. The CDR3 is 13 residues long. The germline V gene encodes CDR1 MGHRA and CDR2 YSYEKL. CDR3 nucleotides: TGCGCCAGCAGCCAAGATCCGTTCACTGAAGCTTTCTTT. It encodes CASSQDPFTEAFF.

The V and J genes are TRBV5-6 and TRBJ1-2, with a possible D match to TRBD1 (5 bases). The CDR3 has 15 residues. The V gene's germline CDR1 is SGHDT and CDR2 YYEEEE. V was trimmed by 4 bases and J by 8 bases, leaving 21 bases between them. The CDR3 DNA reads TGTGCCAGCAGCCAGACTCGGAACAGGTTGGGCGGCTACACCTTC. This translates into CASSQTRNRLGGYTF.

The chain recombines TRBV7-3 with TRBJ1-6; D may be TRBD1 (6 bases). This CDR3 spans 16 amino acids. Trimming took off 2 bases at V and 4 bases at J, with 12 bases between the two ends. Germline lookup yields CDR1 SGHTA and CDR2 FQGTGA. This chain's CDR3 is CASSLDGQRYNSPLHF. As DNA, the CDR3 is TGTGCCAGCAGCTTAGACGGACAGAGATATAATTCACCCCTCCACTTT.

The chain couples TRBV6-1 to TRBJ2-7; D is perhaps TRBD2 (5 bases). This CDR3 spans 14 amino acids. The germline V and J ends were trimmed by 1 base and 3 bases, with 10 bases remaining between them. Germline V gives CDR1 MNHNS, CDR2 SASEGT. The CDR3 nucleotides are TGTGCCAGCAGTGAAGAGGTTCGGGGCTACGAGCAGTACTTC. It yields the protein CASSEEVRGYEQYF.

The chain couples TRBV18 to TRBJ1-6; 7 bases align to TRBD1. Germline-derived CDR1 and CDR2 are KGHSH and LQKENI. With 6 bases clipped from V and 10 bases from J, the junction kept 9 bases outside the gene matches. The CDR3 sequence is 14 residues long. CDR3 in amino acids: CASSLRQGESPLHF. For the CDR3, the DNA is TGTGCCAGCTCCCTTCGACAGGGTGAATCACCCCTCCACTTT.